The T cell receptor (beta chain) under discussion was sequenced for a study of CD8 T cells in Susac syndrome. This clonotype has only a few counts. CDR1 and CDR2 from the germline V gene are MNHEY and SVGAGI. The length of the CDR3 is 16 residues. After removal of 0 bases from V and 2 bases from J, the junction contained 3 bases not matched to a gene. Random hexamers primed reverse transcription of about 0.5 to 1 ug RNA. By means of immunoSEQ multiplex PCR, TCR beta CDR3 spanning 54 Vbeta and 13 Jbeta underwent amplification. Each CDR3 protein is one row after TCRdb ran MiXCR on the immunoSEQ multiplex PCR reads. The sample gives some 300,000 distinct CDR3 sequences, roughly 90% of which show up once; about 0.17% is in the top ten.

The chain uses TRBV6-5 and TRBJ2-7; 11 nucleotides align to TRBD1. The sample comprised CD8+ T cells from PBMCs. This clonotype was sampled from a human donor with multiple sclerosis. CDR3 DNA: TGTGCCAGCAGTTACTCGGTGGGACAGGGGGCCTACGAGCAGTACTTC. Its protein is CASSYSVGQGAYEQYF.